The 8 T cell receptor beta chains below come from one sample, sequenced in a study of OX40 agonist ivuxolimab in advanced cancers. Profiled with immunoSEQ multiplex PCR; TCRdb holds only in-frame clones, not every one. The sample shows some 15,000 clones, approximately 86% of them seen only once. Material: CD4+ or CD8+ T cells sorted from blood, obtained in a trial of the OX40 agonist ivuxolimab. Source of these receptors: an adult with an advanced solid tumor such as melanoma, head and neck, liver or kidney cancer.

The chain combines TRBV4-1 with TRBJ1-1; D is ambiguous. V gave up 7 bases and J gave up 0 bases, with 15 bases separating them. Germline CDR1 reads MGHRA; CDR2 reads YSYEKL. The CDR3 runs 15 residues. Here the CDR3 reads CASKVITGMNTEAFF. CDR3 DNA: TGCGCCAGCAAGGTTATCACGGGAATGAACACTGAAGCTTTCTTT.

The chain links TRBV5-1 to TRBJ2-5, with TRBD2 as a possible D gene (5 bases). V lost 1 base and J 4 bases, leaving 8 bases between the germline ends. CDR3 length: 13 amino acids. Germline V CDR1 and CDR2: SGHRS, YFSETQ. The CDR3 DNA reads TGCGCCAGCAGCTTGAACGCGGGAGAGACCCAGTACTTC. Its protein product is CASSLNAGETQYF. Drawing the rest from reference TRBV5-1 and TRBJ2-5, the complete variable domain is KAGVTQTPRYLIKTRGQQVTLSCSPISGHRSVSWYQQTPGQGLQFLFEYFSETQRNKGNFPGRFSGRQFSNSRSEMNVSTLELGDSALYLCASSLNAGETQYFGPGTRLLVL.

The chain uses TRBV9 and TRBJ2-2; the D gene is possibly TRBD1 (6 bases). Trimming pared 0 bases from V and 5 bases from J, leaving 8 bases between. This CDR3 is 14 amino acids long. Germline V gene lookup returns CDR1 SGDLS and CDR2 YYNGEE. The DNA for the CDR3 is TGTGCCAGCAGCGTAGGGACAGATACCGGGGAGCTGTTTTTT. Translation gives CASSVGTDTGELFF.

This chain uses TRBV28 with TRBJ2-5; D might be TRBD1 (5 bases). The DNA end is a closer match to TRBJ2-7, so the J assignment may be wrong. CDR1 and CDR2 (germline): MDHEN, SYDVKM. This CDR3 spans 15 amino acids. DNA for the CDR3: TGTGCCAGCAGTTTACCTACAGGTGGGAACGACGAGCAGTACTTC. It yields the protein CASSLPTGGNDEQYF.

The V call is TRBV11-2, the J call TRBJ2-1; D gene uncertain. This CDR3 has 12 residues. CDR1 and CDR2 from the germline V gene are SGHAT and FQNNGV. V was trimmed by 5 bases and J by 12 bases, leaving 14 bases between them. As DNA, the CDR3 is TGTGCCAGCAGCCCATACCAGGTAGGGCAGTTCTTC. Translated, it gives CASSPYQVGQFF.

V gene TRBV19 combines with J gene TRBJ1-5, with a possible D match to TRBD1 (5 bases). This CDR3 has 16 residues. Between the trimmed V and J ends, which lost 5 bases and 3 bases, there was a span of 17 bases. The germline gives CDR1 LNHDA, CDR2 SQIVND (reference sequence). The CDR3 here is CASSFQTGASNQPQHF. Written as DNA, the CDR3 is TGTGCCAGTAGTTTCCAAACAGGAGCCTCCAATCAGCCCCAGCATTTT. Complete variable domain (other parts from reference TRBV19 and TRBJ1-5): DGGITQSPKYLFRKEGQNVTLSCEQNLNHDAMYWYRQDPGQGLRLIYYSQIVNDFQKGDIAEGYSVSREKKESFPLTVTSAQKNPTAFYLCASSFQTGASNQPQHFGDGTRLSIL.

This chain uses TRBV6-1 with TRBJ2-1; D gene unclear. Trimming shortened V by 4 bases and J by 0 bases, and 7 bases separated the two germline ends. The CDR3 has 14 amino acids. Per germline, CDR1 MNHNS and CDR2 SASEGT. CDR3 amino acids: CASSVINSYNEQFF. The CDR3 DNA is TGTGCCAGCAGTGTTATAAACTCCTACAATGAGCAGTTCTTC.

CDR3 residues: CASSVRGNTGELFF. The CDR3 nucleotides read TGTGCCAGCAGCGTACGAGGGAACACCGGGGAGCTGTTTTTT. The chain links TRBV9 to TRBJ2-2, with D unclear. This CDR3 spans 14 amino acids. V lost 1 base and J lost 1, with 5 bases in between. Looked up from germline, CDR1 is SGDLS and CDR2 is YYNGEE.